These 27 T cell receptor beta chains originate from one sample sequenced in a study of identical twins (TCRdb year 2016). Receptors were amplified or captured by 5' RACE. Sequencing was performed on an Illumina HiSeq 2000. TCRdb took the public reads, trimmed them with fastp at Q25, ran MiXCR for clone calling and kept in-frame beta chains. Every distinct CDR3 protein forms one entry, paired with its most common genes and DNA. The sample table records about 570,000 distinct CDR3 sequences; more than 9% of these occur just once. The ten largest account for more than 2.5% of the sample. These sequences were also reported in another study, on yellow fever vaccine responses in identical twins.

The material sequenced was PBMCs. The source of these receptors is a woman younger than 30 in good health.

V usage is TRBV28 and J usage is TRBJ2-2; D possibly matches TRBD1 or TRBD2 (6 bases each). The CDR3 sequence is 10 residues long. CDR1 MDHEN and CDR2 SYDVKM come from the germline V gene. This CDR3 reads CAGGTGELFF. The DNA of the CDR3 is TGTGCAGGGGGGACCGGGGAGCTGTTTTTT.

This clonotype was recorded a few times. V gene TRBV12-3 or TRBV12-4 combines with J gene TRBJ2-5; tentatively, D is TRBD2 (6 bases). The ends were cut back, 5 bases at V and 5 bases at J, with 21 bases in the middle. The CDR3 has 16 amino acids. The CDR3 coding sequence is TGTGCCAGCAGTCGGGTCGCGGGGCAGGGTATGGAGACCCAGTACTTC. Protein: CASSRVAGQGMETQYF.

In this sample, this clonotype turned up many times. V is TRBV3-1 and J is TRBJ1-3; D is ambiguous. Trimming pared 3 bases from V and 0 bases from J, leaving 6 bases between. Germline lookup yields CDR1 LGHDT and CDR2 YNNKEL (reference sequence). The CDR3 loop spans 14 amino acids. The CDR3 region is CASSHTASGNTIYF. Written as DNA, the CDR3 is TGTGCCAGCAGCCATACAGCCTCTGGAAACACCATATATTTT. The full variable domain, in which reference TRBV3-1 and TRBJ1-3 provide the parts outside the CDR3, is DTAVSQTPKYLVTQMGNDKSIKCEQNLGHDTMYWYKQDSKKFLKIMFSYNNKELIINETVPNRFSPKSPDKAHLNLHINSLELGDSAVYFCASSHTASGNTIYFGEGSWLTVV.

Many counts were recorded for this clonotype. The CDR3 region has the DNA TGTGCCAGCAGCTTAGTACAGCCCCGCACAGATACGCAGTATTTT. It encodes CASSLVQPRTDTQYF. The J gene is TRBJ2-3, the V gene TRBV7-2; D unresolved. The V gene's germline CDR1 is SGHTA and CDR2 FQGNSA. Trimming stripped 1 base from V and 1 base from J, with 9 bases between. This CDR3 contains 15 residues. Together with reference TRBV7-2 and TRBJ2-3, the CDR3 gives the full variable domain: GAGVSQSPSNKVTEKGKDVELRCDPISGHTALYWYRQSLGQGLEFLIYFQGNSAPDKSGLPSDRFSAERTGGSVSTLTIQRTQQEDSAVYLCASSLVQPRTDTQYFGPGTRLTVL.

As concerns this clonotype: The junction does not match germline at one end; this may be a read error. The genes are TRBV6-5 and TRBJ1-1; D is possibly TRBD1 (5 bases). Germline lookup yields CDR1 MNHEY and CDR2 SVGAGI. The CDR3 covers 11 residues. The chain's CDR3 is CATRGGTEVFF. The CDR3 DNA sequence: TGTGCCACACGCGGGGGGACTGAAGTTTTCTTT.

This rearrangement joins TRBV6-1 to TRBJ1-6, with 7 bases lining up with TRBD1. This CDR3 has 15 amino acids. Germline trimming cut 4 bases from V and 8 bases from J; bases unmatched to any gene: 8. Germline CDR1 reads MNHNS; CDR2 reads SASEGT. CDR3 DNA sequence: TGTGCCAGCAGTGGGAGGACAGGTTATGATTCACCCCTCCACTTT. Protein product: CASSGRTGYDSPLHF.

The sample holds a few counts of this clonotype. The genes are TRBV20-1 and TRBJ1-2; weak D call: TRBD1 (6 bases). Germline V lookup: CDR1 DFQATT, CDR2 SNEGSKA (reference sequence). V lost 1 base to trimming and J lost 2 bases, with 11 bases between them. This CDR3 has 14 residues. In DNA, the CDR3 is TGCAGTGCTAGAGTTGGGGGGGCCAACTATGGCTACACCTTC. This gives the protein CSARVGGANYGYTF.

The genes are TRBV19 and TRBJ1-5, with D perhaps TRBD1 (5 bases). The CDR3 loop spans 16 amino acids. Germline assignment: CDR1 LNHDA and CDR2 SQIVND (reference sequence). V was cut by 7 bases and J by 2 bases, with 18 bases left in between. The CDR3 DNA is TGTGCCAGTACCACCTACGGGGGGGGGGGCAATCAGCCCCAGCATTTT. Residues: CASTTYGGGGNQPQHF.

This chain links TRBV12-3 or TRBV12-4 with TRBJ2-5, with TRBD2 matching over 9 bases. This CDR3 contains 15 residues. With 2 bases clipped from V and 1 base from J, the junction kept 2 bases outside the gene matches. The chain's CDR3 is CASSLSRGGQETQYF. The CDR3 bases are TGTGCCAGCAGTTTATCGCGGGGGGGCCAAGAGACCCAGTACTTC.

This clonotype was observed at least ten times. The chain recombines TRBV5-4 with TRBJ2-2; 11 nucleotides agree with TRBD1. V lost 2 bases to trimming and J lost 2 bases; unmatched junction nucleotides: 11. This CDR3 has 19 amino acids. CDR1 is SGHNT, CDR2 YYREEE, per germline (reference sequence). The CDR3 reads CASSFSIRTGGQNTGELFF. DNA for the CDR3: TGTGCCAGCAGCTTTTCGATCAGGACAGGGGGCCAAAACACCGGGGAGCTGTTTTTT.

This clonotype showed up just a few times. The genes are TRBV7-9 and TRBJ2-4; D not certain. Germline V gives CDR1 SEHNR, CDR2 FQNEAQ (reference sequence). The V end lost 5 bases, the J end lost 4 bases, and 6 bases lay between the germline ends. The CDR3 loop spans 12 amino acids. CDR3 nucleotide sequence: TGTGCCAGCAGCCCCCCGAAAAACATTCAGTACTTC. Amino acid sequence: CASSPPKNIQYF.

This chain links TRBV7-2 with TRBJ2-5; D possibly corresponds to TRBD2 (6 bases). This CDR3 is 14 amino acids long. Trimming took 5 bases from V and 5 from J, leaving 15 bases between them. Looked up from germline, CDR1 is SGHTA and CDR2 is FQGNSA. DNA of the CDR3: TGTGCCAGCAGCCCAAGTTGGCTAGCGGAGACCCAGTACTTC. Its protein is CASSPSWLAETQYF.

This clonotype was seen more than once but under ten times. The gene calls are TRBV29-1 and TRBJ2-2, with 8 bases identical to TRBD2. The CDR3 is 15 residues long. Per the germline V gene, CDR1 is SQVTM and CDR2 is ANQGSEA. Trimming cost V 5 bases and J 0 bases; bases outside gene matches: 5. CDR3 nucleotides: TGCAGCGTTATTTTAGCGGGAACGAACACCGGGGAGCTGTTTTTT. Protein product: CSVILAGTNTGELFF.

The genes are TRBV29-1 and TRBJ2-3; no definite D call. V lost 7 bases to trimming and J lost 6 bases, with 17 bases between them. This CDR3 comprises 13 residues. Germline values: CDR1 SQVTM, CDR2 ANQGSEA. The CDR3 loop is CSALCPPRDTQYF. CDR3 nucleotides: TGCAGCGCTCTATGCCCTCCCCGGGATACGCAGTATTTT.

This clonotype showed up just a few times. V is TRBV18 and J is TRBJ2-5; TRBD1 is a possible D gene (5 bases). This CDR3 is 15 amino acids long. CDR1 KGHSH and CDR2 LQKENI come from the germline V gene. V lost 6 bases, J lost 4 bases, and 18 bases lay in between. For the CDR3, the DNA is TGTGCCAGCTCGCCCGGGCCCCGAAGGGGAGAGACCCAGTACTTC. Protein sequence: CASSPGPRRGETQYF.

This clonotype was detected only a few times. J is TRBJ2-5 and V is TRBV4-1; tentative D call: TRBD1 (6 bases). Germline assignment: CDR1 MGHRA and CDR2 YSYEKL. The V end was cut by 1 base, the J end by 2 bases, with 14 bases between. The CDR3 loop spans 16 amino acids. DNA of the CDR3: TGCGCCAGCAGCCAAGTGATAACAGGGTTACAAGAGACCCAGTACTTC. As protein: CASSQVITGLQETQYF.

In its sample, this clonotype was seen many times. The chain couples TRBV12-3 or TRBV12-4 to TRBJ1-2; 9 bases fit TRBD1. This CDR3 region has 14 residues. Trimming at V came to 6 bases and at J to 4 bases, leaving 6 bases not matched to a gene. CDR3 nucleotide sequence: TGTGCCAGCAGCCTTTGGGACAGGGCCTATGGCTACACCTTC. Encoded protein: CASSLWDRAYGYTF.

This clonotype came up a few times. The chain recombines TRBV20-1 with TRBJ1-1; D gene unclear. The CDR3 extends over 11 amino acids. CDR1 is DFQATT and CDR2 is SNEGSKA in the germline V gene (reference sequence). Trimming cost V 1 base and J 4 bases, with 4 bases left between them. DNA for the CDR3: TGCAGTGCTAGAGTTTTCACTGAAGCTTTCTTT. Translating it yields CSARVFTEAFF.

The CDR3 sequence: CASSEQTGPHSYEQYF. CDR3 coding DNA: TGCGCCAGCAGTGAACAGACAGGGCCCCACTCCTACGAGCAGTACTTC. This chain uses TRBV10-1 with TRBJ2-7, with TRBD1 matching 7 bases. The CDR3 covers 16 residues. The ends lost 3 bases at V and 0 bases at J; junction bases unmatched: 8. Germline loops: CDR1 WNHNN, CDR2 SYGVQD (reference sequence).

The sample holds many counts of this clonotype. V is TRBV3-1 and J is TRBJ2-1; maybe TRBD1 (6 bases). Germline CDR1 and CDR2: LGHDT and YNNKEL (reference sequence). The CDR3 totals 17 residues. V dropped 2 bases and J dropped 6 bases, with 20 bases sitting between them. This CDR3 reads CASSQKPTGYGSNEQFF. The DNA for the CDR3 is TGTGCCAGCAGCCAAAAGCCAACAGGGTATGGGAGCAATGAGCAGTTCTTC.

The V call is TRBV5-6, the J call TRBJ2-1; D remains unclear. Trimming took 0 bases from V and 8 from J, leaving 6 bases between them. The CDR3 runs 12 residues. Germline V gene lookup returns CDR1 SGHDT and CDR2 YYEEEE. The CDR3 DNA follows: TGTGCCAGCAGCTTGGGTATAGATGAGCAGTTCTTC. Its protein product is CASSLGIDEQFF.

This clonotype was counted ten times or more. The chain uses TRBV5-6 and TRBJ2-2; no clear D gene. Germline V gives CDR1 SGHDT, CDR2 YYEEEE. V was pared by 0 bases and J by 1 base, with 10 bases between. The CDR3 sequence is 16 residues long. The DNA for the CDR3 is TGTGCCAGCAGCTTGGAAGGGCTGGGGAACACCGGGGAGCTGTTTTTT. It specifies CASSLEGLGNTGELFF. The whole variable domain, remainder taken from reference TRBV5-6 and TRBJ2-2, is DAGVTQSPTHLIKTRGQQVTLRCSPKSGHDTVSWYQQALGQGPQFIFQYYEEEERQRGNFPDRFSGHQFPNYSSELNVNALLLGDSALYLCASSLEGLGNTGELFFGEGSRLTVL.

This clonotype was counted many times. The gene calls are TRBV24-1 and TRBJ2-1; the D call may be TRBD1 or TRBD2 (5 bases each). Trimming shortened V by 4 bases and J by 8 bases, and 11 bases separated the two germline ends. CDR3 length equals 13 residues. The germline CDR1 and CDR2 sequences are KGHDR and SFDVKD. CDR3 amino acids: CATSEVRGDEQFF. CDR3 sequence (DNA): TGTGCCACCAGTGAGGTCCGGGGCGATGAGCAGTTCTTC.

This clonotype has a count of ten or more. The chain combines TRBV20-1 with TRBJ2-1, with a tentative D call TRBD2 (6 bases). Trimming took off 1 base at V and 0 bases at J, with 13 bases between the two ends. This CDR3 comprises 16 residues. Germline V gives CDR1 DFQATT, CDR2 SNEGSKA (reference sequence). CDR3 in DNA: TGCAGTGCTAGAGCGCCTAGCGCGAGCTCCTACAATGAGCAGTTCTTC. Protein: CSARAPSASSYNEQFF.

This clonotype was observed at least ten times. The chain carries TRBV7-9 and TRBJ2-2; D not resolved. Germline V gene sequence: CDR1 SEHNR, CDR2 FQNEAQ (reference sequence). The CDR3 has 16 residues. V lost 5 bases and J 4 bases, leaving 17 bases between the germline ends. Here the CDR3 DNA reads TGTGCCAGCAGCAGACCGCAAGGCCCTTCCACCGGGGAGCTGTTTTTT. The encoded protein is CASSRPQGPSTGELFF.

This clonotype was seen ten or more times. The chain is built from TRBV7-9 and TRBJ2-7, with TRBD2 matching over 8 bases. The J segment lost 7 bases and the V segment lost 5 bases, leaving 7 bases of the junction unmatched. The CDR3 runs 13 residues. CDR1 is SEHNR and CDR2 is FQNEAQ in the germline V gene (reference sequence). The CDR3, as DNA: TGTGCCAGCAGCCCAGCGGGAGCGAATGAGCAGTACTTC. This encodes CASSPAGANEQYF.

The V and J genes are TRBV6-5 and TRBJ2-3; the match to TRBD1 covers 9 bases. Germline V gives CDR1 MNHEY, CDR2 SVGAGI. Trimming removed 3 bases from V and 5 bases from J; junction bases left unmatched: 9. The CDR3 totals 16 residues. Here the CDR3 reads CASSYHRGLELDTQYF. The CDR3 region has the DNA TGTGCCAGCAGTTATCACAGGGGGCTCGAATTAGATACGCAGTATTTT.